The 7 T cell receptor beta chains reported below all come from one sample, sequenced in a study of cytomegalovirus exposure and HLA in healthy donors. PCR used 60 Vbeta primers and 13 Jbeta primers. Some clones are missing from TCRdb's copy, which holds only in-frame ones; the method was immunoSEQ multiplex PCR. The sample lists 150,000 to 200,000 clones, 70% to 85% seen once, with roughly 1.4% in the top ten. Source material: PBMCs. Receptors were obtained from a woman aged 30 to 39 in good health and CMV-seropositive.

V gene TRBV28 combines with J gene TRBJ1-2; a possible D gene is TRBD1 (6 bases). This CDR3 comprises 17 residues. Germline CDR1 MDHEN, CDR2 SYDVKM. V was shortened by 6 bases and J by 6 bases, with 26 bases between the two germline ends. The CDR3 DNA sequence: TGTGCCAGCAGGCCTGATGCAGACAGGCGACCCTGGAATGGCTACACCTTC. Its protein product is CASRPDADRRPWNGYTF.

This clone was detected only a few times. The chain combines TRBV2 with TRBJ2-4; the D is unclear. The CDR3 loop spans 12 amino acids. V dropped 4 bases and J dropped 3 bases, with 4 bases sitting between them. Germline CDR1 and CDR2: SNHLY and FYNNEI. CDR3 sequence (DNA): TGTGCCAGCAGTGGAGGCAAAAACATTCAGTACTTC. Its translation is CASSGGKNIQYF.

This clone has a handful of counts. V is TRBV11-2 and J is TRBJ2-7; 9 bases fit TRBD2. The CDR3 spans 15 residues. CDR1 and CDR2 from the germline V gene are SGHAT and FQNNGV. Trimming at V came to 3 bases and at J to 2 bases, leaving 5 bases not matched to a gene. The CDR3: CASSLGSGSPYEQYF. As DNA, the CDR3 is TGTGCCAGCAGCTTGGGTAGCGGGAGCCCCTACGAGCAGTACTTC.

This rearrangement joins TRBV9 to TRBJ2-1, with 10 bases matching TRBD2. The germline CDR1 and CDR2 sequences are SGDLS and YYNGEE. Trimming at V came to 1 base and at J to 7 bases, leaving 8 bases not matched to a gene. This CDR3 has 16 residues. CDR3 DNA: TGTGCCAGCAGCGTACGGACTAGCGGAAAGAAGAATGAGCAGTTCTTC. Translated: CASSVRTSGKKNEQFF.

This clone is a singleton in its sample. The J gene is TRBJ2-1, the V gene TRBV11-2, with 10 positions matching TRBD2. This CDR3 comprises 18 residues. CDR1 and CDR2 (germline): SGHAT, FQNNGV. Trimming at V came to 0 bases and at J to 10 bases, leaving 15 bases not matched to a gene. For the CDR3, the DNA is TGTGCCAGCAGCTTAGATCTCAGCGGGAGGGCCTTAGCGGAGGAGCAGTTCTTC. As protein: CASSLDLSGRALAEEQFF.

The CDR3 sequence: CASSRLGIAYSSYNEQFF. The CDR3 nucleotides are TGCGCCAGCAGCCGGTTGGGAATAGCGTATAGCTCCTACAATGAGCAGTTCTTC. This chain joins TRBV5-1 and TRBJ2-1, with a possible D match to TRBD2 (5 bases). The CDR3 contains 18 residues. CDR1 and CDR2 (germline): SGHRS, YFSETQ. V lost 4 bases to trimming and J lost 0 bases, with 20 bases between them.

This clone showed up just a few times. The gene calls are TRBV30 and TRBJ2-1; tentative D call: TRBD1 (5 bases). CDR1 is GTSNPN, CDR2 SVGIG, per germline (reference sequence). V was trimmed by 0 bases and J by 9 bases, leaving 15 bases between them. The CDR3 runs to 14 residues. The CDR3: CAWSVLPGLGEQFF. The CDR3 DNA is TGTGCCTGGAGTGTACTTCCAGGGCTTGGTGAGCAGTTCTTC.